The 26 T cell receptor beta chains below were found in one sample sequenced in a study of blood T cell repertoires in COVID-19. The method was immunoSEQ multiplex PCR; TCRdb's version includes in-frame clones alone and lacks a portion of them. The sample records tens of thousands of clones, around four fifths being singletons. The sequencing input was peripheral blood. Source of these receptors: a human donor in a cohort sampled during active COVID-19.

This clone was counted a single time. The chain is built from TRBV2 and TRBJ2-4; 7 bases map to TRBD2. In germline, CDR1 is SNHLY, CDR2 FYNNEI. Germline trimming cut 6 bases from V and 9 bases from J; bases unmatched to any gene: 8. The CDR3 sequence is 13 residues long. The DNA of the CDR3 is TGTGCCAGCAGCCAGGGACTACGAGGCATTCAGTACTTC. Translation: CASSQGLRGIQYF.

This clone came up a few times. The chain uses TRBV6-2 or TRBV6-3 and TRBJ2-2, with 7 positions matching TRBD1. CDR3 length: 14 residues. J was trimmed by 5 bases and V by 6 bases; bases with no gene match: 6. Germline values: CDR1 MNHEY, CDR2 SVGEGT. CDR3 loop: CASSRNRGTGELFF. The CDR3 DNA follows: TGTGCCAGCAGCAGAAACAGGGGTACCGGGGAGCTGTTTTTT.

The V and J genes are TRBV9 and TRBJ1-5, with D possibly TRBD1 on 5 matching bases. Per the germline V gene, CDR1 is SGDLS and CDR2 is YYNGEE. Trimming shortened V by 2 bases and J by 2 bases, and 17 bases separated the two germline ends. The CDR3 loop spans 17 amino acids. CDR3 residues: CASSVTSGIAGNQPQHF. Written as DNA, the CDR3 is TGTGCCAGCAGCGTCACATCAGGGATAGCCGGCAATCAGCCCCAGCATTTT.

The chain has TRBV5-1 and TRBJ2-7; tentative D call: TRBD1 (5 bases). V lost 1 base, J lost 3 bases, and 8 bases lay in between. The V gene's germline CDR1 is SGHRS and CDR2 YFSETQ. The CDR3 loop spans 13 amino acids. In DNA form, the CDR3 reads TGCGCCAGCAGCTTGCCGGACAACTACGAGCAGTACTTC. Amino acid sequence: CASSLPDNYEQYF.

The chain is built from TRBV28 and TRBJ2-7, with TRBD1 matching over 10 bases. The V gene end was trimmed by 1 base and the J gene end by 3 bases; junction bases not matched to a gene: 3. Germline CDR1 MDHEN, CDR2 SYDVKM. The CDR3 sequence is 15 residues long. CDR3 sequence (DNA): TGTGCCAGCAGTTTATCTGGACAGGGGGTCTACGAGCAGTACTTC. Its translation is CASSLSGQGVYEQYF.

The CDR3 DNA reads TGTGCCAGCACCTCCGGACAGGGAGGAATCACTGAAGCTTTCTTT. Translated, it gives CASTSGQGGITEAFF. The chain joins TRBV9 to TRBJ1-1; 8 bases line up with TRBD1. J gave up 4 bases and V 6 bases, and 11 bases lay outside the gene matches. Per the germline V gene, CDR1 is SGDLS and CDR2 is YYNGEE. The CDR3 runs 15 residues.

This clone was observed once. This rearrangement joins TRBV7-9 to TRBJ1-4, with 7 bases fitting TRBD1. Trimming removed 3 bases from V and 1 base from J; junction bases left unmatched: 14. Germline V lookup: CDR1 SEHNR, CDR2 FQNEAQ (reference sequence). The CDR3 extends over 19 amino acids. The CDR3 DNA reads TGTGCCAGCAGCTTCTCCTCCTTTCCATGGACAGGAACTAATGAAAAACTGTTTTTT. This gives the protein CASSFSSFPWTGTNEKLFF.

V and J are TRBV5-4 and TRBJ2-7; 7 bases are shared with TRBD1. From germline, CDR1 is SGHNT and CDR2 YYREEE (reference sequence). This CDR3 spans 12 amino acids. With 4 bases clipped from V and 3 bases from J, the junction kept 1 base outside the gene matches. Written as DNA, the CDR3 is TGTGCCAGCAGCCGGGACAGCTACGAGCAGTACTTC. Amino acids: CASSRDSYEQYF. Filled out from reference TRBV5-4 and TRBJ2-7, the complete variable domain reads ETGVTQSPTHLIKTRGQQVTLRCSSQSGHNTVSWYQQALGQGPQFIFQYYREEENGRGNFPPRFSGLQFPNYSSELNVNALELDDSALYLCASSRDSYEQYFGPGTRLTVT.

This chain uses TRBV7-2 with TRBJ1-2; no definite D call. The CDR3 totals 15 residues. The V gene's germline CDR1 is SGHTA and CDR2 FQGNSA. Trimming removed 5 bases from V and 5 bases from J, with 18 bases in between. CDR3 sequence reads: CASSPEPGRRYGYTF. CDR3 sequence (DNA): TGTGCCAGCAGCCCAGAACCAGGTCGGCGATATGGCTACACCTTC.

The rearrangement links TRBV28 to TRBJ1-1, with TRBD1 identical over 8 bases. Trimming cost V 9 bases and J 5 bases; bases outside gene matches: 17. The CDR3 loop spans 16 amino acids. The germline CDR1 and CDR2 sequences are MDHEN and SYDVKM. CDR3 nucleotide sequence: TGTGCCAGTAACCCCTACAGGGGGAGAGATAGGACTGAAGCTTTCTTT. Translated, it gives CASNPYRGRDRTEAFF.

DNA for the CDR3: TGTGCCAGCGCCCTCTGGACAGGAGCTTCCTACTACGAGCAGTACTTC. Residues: CASALWTGASYYEQYF. The chain carries TRBV7-9 and TRBJ2-7, with 7 bases that match TRBD1. The germline V gene encodes CDR1 SEHNR and CDR2 FQNEAQ (reference sequence). The CDR3 has 16 amino acids. Germline trimming cut 8 bases from V and 3 bases from J; bases unmatched to any gene: 16.

This rearrangement joins TRBV29-1 to TRBJ2-1, with a weak D call TRBD1 (5 bases). The germline CDR1 and CDR2 sequences are SQVTM and ANQGSEA. The CDR3 has 14 residues. Trimming removed 7 bases at V and 6 bases at J, with 19 bases between. CDR3 bases: TGCAGCGCCGATTTAGGGGTTTATGGCAATGAGCAGTTCTTC. This gives the protein CSADLGVYGNEQFF.

The genes are TRBV4-1 and TRBJ1-2, with no clear D. CDR1 is MGHRA, CDR2 YSYEKL, per germline. Between the trimmed V and J ends, which lost 0 bases and 10 bases, there was a span of 21 bases. The length of the CDR3 is 16 residues. The CDR3 nucleotides are TGCGCCAGCAGCCAAGATAGATCGGGTTTCGAGATTGACTACACCTTC. The encoded protein is CASSQDRSGFEIDYTF.

Only one count was recorded for this clone. CDR3 amino acids: CAWSDGGGPPQYF. CDR3 coding DNA: TGTGCCTGGAGTGATGGGGGGGGCCCACCCCAGTACTTC. The rearrangement joins TRBV30 to TRBJ2-5, with D possibly TRBD2 on 7 matching bases. Germline V CDR1 and CDR2: GTSNPN, SVGIG (reference sequence). V dropped 1 base and J dropped 9 bases, with 15 bases sitting between them. This CDR3 has 13 residues.

V gene TRBV2 combines with J gene TRBJ1-3; a possible D gene is TRBD1 (6 bases). Germline V gives CDR1 SNHLY, CDR2 FYNNEI. This CDR3 has 15 residues. V was shortened by 10 bases and J by 1 base, with 17 bases between the two germline ends. CDR3 DNA: TGTGCCACCCGGGACATCGAGATTTCTGGAAACACCATATATTTT. It yields the protein CATRDIEISGNTIYF.

There are a few counts of this clone. The genes are TRBV6-4 and TRBJ1-2, with D possibly matching TRBD1 (5 bases). There are 15 residues in the CDR3. With 4 bases removed from V and 1 base from J, the gap between germline ends came to 13 bases. Germline CDR1 reads MRHNA; CDR2 reads SNTAGT. The CDR3, as DNA: TGTGCCAGCAGTGTCCTGTTACAGGTTAACTATGGCTACACCTTC. As protein: CASSVLLQVNYGYTF.

The chain couples TRBV6-5 to TRBJ1-1; 8 positions match TRBD1. The length of the CDR3 is 13 residues. Germline V lookup: CDR1 MNHEY, CDR2 SVGAGI. V lost 6 bases and J lost 11; bases outside the gene matches: 11. The CDR3 spells CASSGQGGGEAFF. DNA of the CDR3: TGTGCCAGCAGCGGACAGGGTGGAGGAGAGGCTTTCTTT.

The V call is TRBV6-1, the J call TRBJ2-5; 7 nucleotides match TRBD1. The CDR3 is 17 residues long. Germline V gene sequence: CDR1 MNHNS, CDR2 SASEGT. The V gene end was trimmed by 4 bases and the J gene end by 5 bases; junction bases not matched to a gene: 16. DNA for the CDR3: TGTGCCAGCAGTGGAGCTTCGGGACAGCTCCCTGGGGAGACCCAGTACTTC. Its protein is CASSGASGQLPGETQYF.

This clone has just one count. The chain is built from TRBV29-1 and TRBJ1-2; 8 bases agree with TRBD1. The CDR3 totals 13 residues. Trimming at V came to 4 bases and at J to 5 bases, leaving 6 bases not matched to a gene. The germline CDR1 and CDR2 sequences are SQVTM and ANQGSEA. The CDR3 sequence is CSVGGRQGYGYTF. CDR3 in DNA: TGCAGCGTTGGGGGCCGACAGGGGTATGGCTACACCTTC.

This chain uses TRBV6-6 with TRBJ1-2; weak D call: TRBD1 (5 bases). This CDR3 contains 12 residues. V was pared by 8 bases and J by 7 bases, with 14 bases between. CDR1 MNHNY and CDR2 SVGAGI come from the germline V gene (reference sequence). CDR3 region: CASERGDSGYTF. The CDR3 bases are TGTGCCAGCGAAAGGGGCGATAGTGGCTACACCTTC.

The chain employs TRBV5-1 and TRBJ2-3, with 10 bases identical to TRBD1. The CDR3 is 16 amino acids. Germline CDR1 SGHRS, CDR2 YFSETQ. Trimming took 0 bases from V and 6 from J; bases not matched to a gene: 7. The CDR3 region has the DNA TGCGCCAGCAGCTTGGGCGGACAGGGGGTGAGGGATACGCAGTATTTT. This encodes CASSLGGQGVRDTQYF.

The gene calls are TRBV6-5 and TRBJ1-4; D uncertain. CDR3 size: 15 residues. Germline CDR1 MNHEY, CDR2 SVGAGI. The V end lost 7 bases, the J end lost 0 bases, and 12 bases lay between the germline ends. The CDR3 is CASKAQISTNEKLFF. The CDR3 nucleotides are TGTGCCAGCAAGGCACAGATCTCAACTAATGAAAAACTGTTTTTT.

This chain connects TRBV5-1 to TRBJ1-2; TRBD1 is a possible D gene (5 bases). The CDR3 runs to 15 residues. Trimming removed 5 bases at V and 4 bases at J, with 18 bases between. Germline lookup yields CDR1 SGHRS and CDR2 YFSETQ. CDR3 residues: CASSFLGGISYGYTF. CDR3 DNA sequence: TGCGCCAGCAGTTTCCTCGGGGGGATTAGCTATGGCTACACCTTC.

The chain combines TRBV24-1 with TRBJ2-1, with 9 bases that match TRBD1. The CDR3 runs to 19 residues. The germline V gene encodes CDR1 KGHDR and CDR2 SFDVKD. The trim removed 5 bases at V and 5 bases at J, leaving 18 bases unmatched. Here the CDR3 reads CATSAVPGQGSTENNEQFF. The CDR3 DNA reads as TGTGCCACCAGTGCTGTCCCGGGACAGGGTAGTACCGAAAACAATGAGCAGTTCTTC.

The genes are TRBV30 and TRBJ1-1; D gene uncertain. This CDR3 is 12 amino acids long. Germline V CDR1 and CDR2: GTSNPN, SVGIG (reference sequence). The DNA of the CDR3 is TGTGCTAGCCGGGGTCTGGGGACTGAAGCTTTCTTT. This sequence encodes CASRGLGTEAFF.

V gene TRBV2 combines with J gene TRBJ1-2; possibly TRBD1 for D (5 bases). V was pared by 9 bases and J by 4 bases, with 15 bases between. The CDR3 sequence is 13 residues long. Germline V gene lookup returns CDR1 SNHLY and CDR2 FYNNEI. As DNA, the CDR3 is TGTGCCAGGCGACTAGGGGACGGCTATGGCTACACCTTC. Its translation: CARRLGDGYGYTF.